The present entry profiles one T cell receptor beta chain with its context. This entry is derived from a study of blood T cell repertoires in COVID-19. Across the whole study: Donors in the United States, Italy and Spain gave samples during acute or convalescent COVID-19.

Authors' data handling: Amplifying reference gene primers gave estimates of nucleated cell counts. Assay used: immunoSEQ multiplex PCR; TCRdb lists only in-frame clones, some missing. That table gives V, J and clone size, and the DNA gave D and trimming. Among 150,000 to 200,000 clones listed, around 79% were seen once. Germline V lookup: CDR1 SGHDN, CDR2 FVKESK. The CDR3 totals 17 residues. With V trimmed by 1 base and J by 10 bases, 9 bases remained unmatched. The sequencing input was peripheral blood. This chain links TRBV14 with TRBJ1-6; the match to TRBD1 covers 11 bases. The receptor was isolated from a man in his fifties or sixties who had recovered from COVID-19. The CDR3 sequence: CASSQGSPGQGGSPLHF. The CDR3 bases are TGTGCCAGCAGCCAAGGAAGTCCGGGACAGGGGGGGTCACCCCTCCACTTT.